This T cell receptor (beta chain) was recorded in a study of T cell responses to AZD1222 COVID-19 vaccine. Study outcomes and limitations: There were mostly white British donors and more females than males, and clonal diversity was possibly underestimated. Repertoires were collected only later (after the peak T cell response had occurred). Targets within unmutated variant regions were reportedly found for nearly half of spike-specific TCRs.

Concerning this clone: Its antigen is undetermined.

V was trimmed by 5 bases and J by 8 bases, leaving 12 bases between them. CDR1 and CDR2 (germline): GTSNPN, SVGIG (reference sequence). The CDR3 length is 11 residues. Profiled with immunoSEQ multiplex PCR; TCRdb holds only in-frame clones, not every one. Among 100,000 to 130,000 clones listed, around nine tenths were seen once. This clonotype originated in an adult in good health. J is TRBJ1-2 and V is TRBV30, with a tentative D call TRBD1 (5 bases). The sample was peripheral blood, taken on day 0 of AZD1222 vaccination. The CDR3 DNA is TGTGCCTGGGCCCTGGGACGGGGCTACACCTTC. As protein: CAWALGRGYTF.